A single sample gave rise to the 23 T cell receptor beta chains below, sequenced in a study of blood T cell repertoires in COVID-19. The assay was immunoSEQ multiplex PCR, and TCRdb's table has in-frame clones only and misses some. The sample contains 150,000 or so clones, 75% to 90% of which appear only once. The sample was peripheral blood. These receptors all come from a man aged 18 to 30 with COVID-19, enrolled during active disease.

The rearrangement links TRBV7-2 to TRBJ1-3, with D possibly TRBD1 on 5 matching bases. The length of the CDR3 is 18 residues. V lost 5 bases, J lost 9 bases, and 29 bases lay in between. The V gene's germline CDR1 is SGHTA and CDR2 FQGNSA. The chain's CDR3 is CASSPGFRADTSLSTIYF. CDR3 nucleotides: TGTGCCAGCAGCCCGGGTTTCAGGGCAGACACATCTCTGAGCACCATATATTTT.

This chain's CDR3 is CASRQAERQNGYTF. The CDR3 DNA reads as TGTGCCAGCAGACAGGCCGAGAGACAGAATGGCTACACCTTC. The chain uses TRBV7-9 and TRBJ1-2, with D possibly matching TRBD1 (5 bases). Trimming stripped 6 bases from V and 6 bases from J, with 17 bases between. From germline, CDR1 is SEHNR and CDR2 FQNEAQ (reference sequence). This CDR3 contains 14 residues. Supplemented by reference TRBV7-9 and TRBJ1-2, the full variable domain reads DTGVSQNPRHKITKRGQNVTFRCDPISEHNRLYWYRQTLGQGPEFLTYFQNEAQLEKSRLLSDRFSAERPKGSFSTLEIQRTEQGDSAMYLCASRQAERQNGYTFGSGTRLTVV.

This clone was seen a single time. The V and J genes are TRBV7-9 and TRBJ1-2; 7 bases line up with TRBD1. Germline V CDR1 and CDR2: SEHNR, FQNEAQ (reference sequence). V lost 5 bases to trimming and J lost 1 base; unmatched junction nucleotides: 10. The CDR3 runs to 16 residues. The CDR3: CASSPFRDSLNYGYTF. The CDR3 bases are TGTGCCAGCAGCCCTTTTAGGGACAGCCTTAACTATGGCTACACCTTC.

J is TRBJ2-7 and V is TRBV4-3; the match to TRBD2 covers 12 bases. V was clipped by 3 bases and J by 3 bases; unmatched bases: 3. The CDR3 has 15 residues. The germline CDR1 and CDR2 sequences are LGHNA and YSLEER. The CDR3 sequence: CASSHRLAGVYEQYF. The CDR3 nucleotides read TGCGCCAGCAGCCACCGACTAGCGGGAGTCTACGAGCAGTACTTC.

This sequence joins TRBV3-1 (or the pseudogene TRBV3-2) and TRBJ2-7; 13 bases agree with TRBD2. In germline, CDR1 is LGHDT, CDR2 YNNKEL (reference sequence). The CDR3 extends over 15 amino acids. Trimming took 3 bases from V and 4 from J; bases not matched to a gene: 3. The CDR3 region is CASSHTSGRAYEQYF. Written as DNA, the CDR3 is TGTGCCAGCAGCCACACTAGCGGGAGGGCATACGAGCAGTACTTC.

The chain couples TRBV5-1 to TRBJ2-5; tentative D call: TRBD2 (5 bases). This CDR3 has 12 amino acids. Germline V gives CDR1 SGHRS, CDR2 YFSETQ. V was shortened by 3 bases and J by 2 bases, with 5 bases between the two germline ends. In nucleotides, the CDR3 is TGCGCCAGCAGCTGGACTCAAGAGACCCAGTACTTC. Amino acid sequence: CASSWTQETQYF.

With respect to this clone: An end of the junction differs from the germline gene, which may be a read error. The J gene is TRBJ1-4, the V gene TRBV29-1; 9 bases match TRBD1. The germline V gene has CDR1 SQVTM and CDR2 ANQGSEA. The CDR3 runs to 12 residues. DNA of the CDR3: TGCAGCGTACAGGGGGCAGGCGAAAAACTGCTTTTT. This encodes CSVQGAGEKLLF.

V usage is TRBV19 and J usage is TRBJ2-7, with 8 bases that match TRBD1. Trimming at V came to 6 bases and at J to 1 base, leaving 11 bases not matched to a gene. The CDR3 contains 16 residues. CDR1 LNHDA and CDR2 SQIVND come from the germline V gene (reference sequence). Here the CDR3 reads CASSPTGDRPSYEQYF. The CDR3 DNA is TGTGCCAGTAGCCCTACCGGGGACAGGCCTTCCTACGAGCAGTACTTC.

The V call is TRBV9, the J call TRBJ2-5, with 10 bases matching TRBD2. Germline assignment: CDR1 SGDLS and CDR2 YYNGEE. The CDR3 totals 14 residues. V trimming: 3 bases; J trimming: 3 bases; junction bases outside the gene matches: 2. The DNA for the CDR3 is TGTGCCAGCAGCGCTAGCGGGAGAGAAGAGACCCAGTACTTC. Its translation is CASSASGREETQYF.

The CDR3: CASSFLAGGNNEQFF. In nucleotides, the CDR3 is TGTGCCAGCAGCTTTCTAGCGGGAGGCAACAATGAGCAGTTCTTC. The chain links TRBV7-3 to TRBJ2-1; 11 bases are shared with TRBD2. V was pared by 3 bases and J by 5 bases, with 3 bases of the junction left unmatched. This CDR3 spans 15 amino acids. Germline V gives CDR1 SGHTA, CDR2 FQGTGA.

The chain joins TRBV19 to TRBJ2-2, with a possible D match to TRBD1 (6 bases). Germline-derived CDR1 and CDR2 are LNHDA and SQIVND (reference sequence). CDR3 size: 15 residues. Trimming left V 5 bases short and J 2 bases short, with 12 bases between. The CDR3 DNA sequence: TGTGCCAGTAGTTCCGGACAGACAAACACCGGGGAGCTGTTTTTT. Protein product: CASSSGQTNTGELFF.

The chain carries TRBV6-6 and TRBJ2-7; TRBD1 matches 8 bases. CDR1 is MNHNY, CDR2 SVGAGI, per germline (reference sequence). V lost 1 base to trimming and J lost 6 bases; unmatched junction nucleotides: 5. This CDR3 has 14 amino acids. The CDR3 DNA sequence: TGTGCCAGCAGTTACTTGCAGGGGGCGACCGAGCAGTACTTC. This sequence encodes CASSYLQGATEQYF.

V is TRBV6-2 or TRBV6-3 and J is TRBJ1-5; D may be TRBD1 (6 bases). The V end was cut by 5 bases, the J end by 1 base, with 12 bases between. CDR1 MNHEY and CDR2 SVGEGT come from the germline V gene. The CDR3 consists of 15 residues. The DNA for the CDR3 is TGTGCCAGCAGTCAGTTACAGGGAAGCAATCAGCCCCAGCATTTT. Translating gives CASSQLQGSNQPQHF.

CDR3: CASCLPGSRNYGYTF. The CDR3 nucleotides are TGTGCCAGCTGCCTCCCGGGGAGTCGAAACTATGGCTACACCTTC. The chain has TRBV28 and TRBJ1-2; D remains unclear. The CDR3 totals 15 residues. Germline CDR1 reads MDHEN; CDR2 reads SYDVKM. Between the trimmed V and J ends, which lost 8 bases and 2 bases, there was a span of 18 bases.

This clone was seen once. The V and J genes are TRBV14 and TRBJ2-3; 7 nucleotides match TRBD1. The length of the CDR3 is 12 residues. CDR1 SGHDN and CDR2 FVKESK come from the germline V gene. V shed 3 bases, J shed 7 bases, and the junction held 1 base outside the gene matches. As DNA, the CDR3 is TGTGCCAGCAGCCAGGGACAGTATACGCAGTATTTT. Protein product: CASSQGQYTQYF.

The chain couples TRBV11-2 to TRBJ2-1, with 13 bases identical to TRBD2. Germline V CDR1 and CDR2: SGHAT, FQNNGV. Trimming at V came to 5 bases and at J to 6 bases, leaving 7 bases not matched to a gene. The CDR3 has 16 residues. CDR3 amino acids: CASSPRLAGGLNEQFF. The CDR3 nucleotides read TGTGCCAGCAGCCCAAGACTAGCGGGGGGTCTCAATGAGCAGTTCTTC.

In nucleotides, the CDR3 is TGTGCCAGCAGCTTAGAGTCGAAGCATAGCAATCAGCCCCAGCATTTT. It specifies CASSLESKHSNQPQHF. The chain couples TRBV11-3 to TRBJ1-5; D is uncertain. V was trimmed by 0 bases and J by 0 bases, leaving 9 bases between them. Looked up from germline, CDR1 is SGHNT and CDR2 is YENEEA. The CDR3 has 16 residues.

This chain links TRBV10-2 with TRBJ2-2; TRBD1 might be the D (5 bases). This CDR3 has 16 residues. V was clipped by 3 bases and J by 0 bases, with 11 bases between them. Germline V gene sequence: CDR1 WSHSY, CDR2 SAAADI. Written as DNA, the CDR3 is TGCGCCAGCAGTGAACTTGAGACAGCGAACACCGGGGAGCTGTTTTTT. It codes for CASSELETANTGELFF.

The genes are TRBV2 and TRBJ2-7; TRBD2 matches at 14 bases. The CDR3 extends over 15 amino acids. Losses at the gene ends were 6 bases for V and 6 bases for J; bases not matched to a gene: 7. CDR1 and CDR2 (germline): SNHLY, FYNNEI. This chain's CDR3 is CASSPRTSGRSEQYF. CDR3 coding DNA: TGTGCCAGCAGCCCCCGGACTAGCGGGAGGAGCGAGCAGTACTTC.

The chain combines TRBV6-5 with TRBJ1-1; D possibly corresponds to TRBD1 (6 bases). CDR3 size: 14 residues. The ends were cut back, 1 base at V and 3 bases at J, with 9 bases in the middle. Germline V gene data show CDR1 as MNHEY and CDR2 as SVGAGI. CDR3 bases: TGTGCCAGCAGTTACTGGGGGGGCGACACTGAAGCTTTCTTT. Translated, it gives CASSYWGGDTEAFF.

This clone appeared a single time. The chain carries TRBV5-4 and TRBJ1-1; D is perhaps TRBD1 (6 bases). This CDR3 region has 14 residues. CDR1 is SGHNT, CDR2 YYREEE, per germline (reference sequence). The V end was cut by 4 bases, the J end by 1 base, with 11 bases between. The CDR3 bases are TGTGCCAGCAGCCCCCTGACAGGGAACACTGAAGCTTTCTTT. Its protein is CASSPLTGNTEAFF.

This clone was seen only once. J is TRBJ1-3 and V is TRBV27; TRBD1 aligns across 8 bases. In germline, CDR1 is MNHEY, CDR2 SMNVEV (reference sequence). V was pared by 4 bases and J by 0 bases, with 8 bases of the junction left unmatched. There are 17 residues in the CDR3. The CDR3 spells CASSSSGQGVSGNTIYF. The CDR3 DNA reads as TGTGCCAGCAGTTCCAGCGGACAGGGAGTCTCTGGAAACACCATATATTTT.

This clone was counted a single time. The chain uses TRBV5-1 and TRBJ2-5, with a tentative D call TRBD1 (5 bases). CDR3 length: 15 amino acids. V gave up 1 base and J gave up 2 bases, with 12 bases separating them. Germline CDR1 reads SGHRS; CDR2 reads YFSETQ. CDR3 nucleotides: TGCGCCAGCAGCTTGCTCTGGGGCCGGCAAGAGACCCAGTACTTC. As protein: CASSLLWGRQETQYF. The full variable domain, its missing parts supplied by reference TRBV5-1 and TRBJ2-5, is KAGVTQTPRYLIKTRGQQVTLSCSPISGHRSVSWYQQTPGQGLQFLFEYFSETQRNKGNFPGRFSGRQFSNSRSEMNVSTLELGDSALYLCASSLLWGRQETQYFGPGTRLLVL.